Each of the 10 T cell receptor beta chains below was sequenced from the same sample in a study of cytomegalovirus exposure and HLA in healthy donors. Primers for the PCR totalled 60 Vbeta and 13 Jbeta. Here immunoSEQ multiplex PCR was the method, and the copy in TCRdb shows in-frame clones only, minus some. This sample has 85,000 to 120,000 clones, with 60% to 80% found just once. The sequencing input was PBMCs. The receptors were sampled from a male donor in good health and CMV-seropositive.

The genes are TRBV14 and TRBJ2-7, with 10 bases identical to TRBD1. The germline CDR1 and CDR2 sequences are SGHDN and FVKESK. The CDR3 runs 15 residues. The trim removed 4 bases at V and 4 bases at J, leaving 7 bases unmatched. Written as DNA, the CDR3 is TGTGCCAGCAGCCTTAGCTTGGACAGGGGGTACGAGCAGTACTTC. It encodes CASSLSLDRGYEQYF.

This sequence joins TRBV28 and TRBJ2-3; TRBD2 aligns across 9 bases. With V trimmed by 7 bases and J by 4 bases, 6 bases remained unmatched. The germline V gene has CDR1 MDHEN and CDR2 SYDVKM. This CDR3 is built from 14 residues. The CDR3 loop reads CASTAGGGADTQYF. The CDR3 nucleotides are TGTGCCAGCACGGCGGGGGGGGGCGCAGATACGCAGTATTTT.

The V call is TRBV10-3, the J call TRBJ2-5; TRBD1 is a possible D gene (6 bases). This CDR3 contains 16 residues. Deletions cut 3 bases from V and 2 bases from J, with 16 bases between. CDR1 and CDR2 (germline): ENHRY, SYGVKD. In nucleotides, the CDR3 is TGTGCCATCAGTGATGGGGACACCGGTTCACAAGAGACCCAGTACTTC. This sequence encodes CAISDGDTGSQETQYF.

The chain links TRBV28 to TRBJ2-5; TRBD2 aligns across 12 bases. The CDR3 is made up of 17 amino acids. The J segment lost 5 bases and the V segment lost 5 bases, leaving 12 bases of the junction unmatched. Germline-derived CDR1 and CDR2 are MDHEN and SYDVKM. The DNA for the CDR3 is TGTGCCAGCAGTAACTGGACTAGCGGGAAAGATTGGGAGACCCAGTACTTC. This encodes CASSNWTSGKDWETQYF. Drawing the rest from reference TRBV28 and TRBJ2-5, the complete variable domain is DVKVTQSSRYLVKRTGEKVFLECVQDMDHENMFWYRQDPGLGLRLIYFSYDVKMKEKGDIPEGYSVSREKKERFSLILESASTNQTSMYLCASSNWTSGKDWETQYFGPGTRLLVL.

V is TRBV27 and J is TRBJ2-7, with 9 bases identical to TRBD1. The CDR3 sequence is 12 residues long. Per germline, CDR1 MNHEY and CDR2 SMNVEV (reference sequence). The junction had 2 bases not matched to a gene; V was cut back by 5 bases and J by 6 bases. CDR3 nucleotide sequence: TGTGCCAGCAGTGGGACAGGGTTCGAGCAGTACTTC. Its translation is CASSGTGFEQYF.

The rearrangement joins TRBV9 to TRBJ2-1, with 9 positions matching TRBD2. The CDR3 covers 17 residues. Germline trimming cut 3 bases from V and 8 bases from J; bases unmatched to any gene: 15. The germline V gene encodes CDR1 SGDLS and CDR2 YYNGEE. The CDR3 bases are TGTGCCAGCAGCGCCACCCCAGGCGGGAGGGTTAGCGATGAGCAGTTCTTC. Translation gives CASSATPGGRVSDEQFF. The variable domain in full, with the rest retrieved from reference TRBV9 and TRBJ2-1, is DSGVTQTPKHLITATGQRVTLRCSPRSGDLSVYWYQQSLDQGLQFLIQYYNGEERAKGNILERFSAQQFPDLHSELNLSSLELGDSALYFCASSATPGGRVSDEQFFGPGTRLTVL.

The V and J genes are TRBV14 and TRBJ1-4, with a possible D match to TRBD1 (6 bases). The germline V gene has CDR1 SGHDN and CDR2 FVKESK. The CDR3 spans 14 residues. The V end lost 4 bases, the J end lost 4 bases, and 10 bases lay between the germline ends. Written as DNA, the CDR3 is TGTGCCAGCAGCCTACAGGGCTTTAATGAAAAACTGTTTTTT. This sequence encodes CASSLQGFNEKLFF.

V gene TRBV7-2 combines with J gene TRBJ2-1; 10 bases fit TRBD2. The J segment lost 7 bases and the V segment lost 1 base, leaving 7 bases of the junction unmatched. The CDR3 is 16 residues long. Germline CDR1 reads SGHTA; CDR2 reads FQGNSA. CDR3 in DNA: TGTGCCAGCAGCTTAGATAGGACTAGCGGTTGGAATGAGCAGTTCTTC. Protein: CASSLDRTSGWNEQFF.

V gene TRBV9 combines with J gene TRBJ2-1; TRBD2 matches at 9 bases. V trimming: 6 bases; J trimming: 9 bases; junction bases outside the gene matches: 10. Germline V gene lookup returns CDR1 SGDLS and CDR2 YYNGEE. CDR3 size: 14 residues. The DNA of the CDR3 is TGTGCCAGCAACGGGGGGCTAGCGGGAACTGAGCAGTTCTTC. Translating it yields CASNGGLAGTEQFF.

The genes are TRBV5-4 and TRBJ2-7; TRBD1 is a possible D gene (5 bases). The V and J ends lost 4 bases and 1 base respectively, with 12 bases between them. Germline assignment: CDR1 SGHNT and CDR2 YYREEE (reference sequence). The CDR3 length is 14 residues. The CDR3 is CASSPGHASYEQYF. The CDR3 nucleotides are TGTGCCAGCAGCCCCGGACATGCTTCCTACGAGCAGTACTTC.